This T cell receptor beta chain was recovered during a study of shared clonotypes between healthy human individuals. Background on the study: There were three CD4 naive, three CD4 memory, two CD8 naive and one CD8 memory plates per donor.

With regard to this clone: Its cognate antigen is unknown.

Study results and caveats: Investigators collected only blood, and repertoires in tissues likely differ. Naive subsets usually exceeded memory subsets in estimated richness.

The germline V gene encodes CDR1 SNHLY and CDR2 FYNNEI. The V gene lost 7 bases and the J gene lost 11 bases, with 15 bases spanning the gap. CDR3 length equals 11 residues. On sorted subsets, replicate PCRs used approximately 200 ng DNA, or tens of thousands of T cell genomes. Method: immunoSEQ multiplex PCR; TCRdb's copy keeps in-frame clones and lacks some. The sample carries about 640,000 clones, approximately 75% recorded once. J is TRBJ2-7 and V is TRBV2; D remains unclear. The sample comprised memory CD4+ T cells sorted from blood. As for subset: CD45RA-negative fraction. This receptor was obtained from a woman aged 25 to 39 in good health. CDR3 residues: CASTLGPSKYF. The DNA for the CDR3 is TGTGCCAGCACCCTCGGACCCTCGAAGTACTTC.